The 30 T cell receptor beta chains below come from one sample, sequenced in a study of blood T cells in healthy people across ages. Combining a sample-barcoded 5' primer with a J-beta primer mix, a second PCR ran for 7 to 11 cycles. TCRdb passed the 5' RACE reads through MiXCR, listing each CDR3 protein once. Of fewer than 650,000 distinct CDR3 sequences listed, around 27% are singletons. These data were also reused for a study on T cells of mothers and their children.

Material for sequencing was blood. The receptors derive from a boy younger than 10 in good health.

This clonotype has only a few counts. V is TRBV9 and J is TRBJ1-1; D gene unclear. This CDR3 is 13 amino acids long. V lost 0 bases and J lost 4, with 7 bases in between. Germline V gene data show CDR1 as SGDLS and CDR2 as YYNGEE. The chain's CDR3 is CASSVAPLTEAFF. The CDR3 DNA is TGTGCCAGCAGCGTAGCACCCCTCACTGAAGCTTTCTTT.

In its sample, this clonotype was seen a few times. The chain uses TRBV6-5 and TRBJ1-4; D remains unclear. The CDR3 length is 14 residues. Germline V CDR1 and CDR2: MNHEY, SVGAGI. V lost 0 bases to trimming and J lost 2 bases, with 4 bases between them. CDR3 nucleotides: TGTGCCAGCAGTTACTCACCTACTAATGAAAAACTGTTTTTT. This encodes CASSYSPTNEKLFF.

In DNA, the CDR3 is TGTGCCACCAGCTTAAATAGGGAGTTTCCTGCCGAGCAGTACTTC. This translates into CATSLNREFPAEQYF. The rearrangement links TRBV15 to TRBJ2-7; TRBD2 might be the D (5 bases). The germline gives CDR1 LNHNV, CDR2 YYDKDF (reference sequence). V was clipped by 5 bases and J by 6 bases, with 20 bases between them. The CDR3 length is 15 residues.

Details on this clonotype: At one end the junction does not follow the germline gene, possibly because of a read error. The V and J genes are TRBV29-1 and TRBJ2-2, with a tentative D call TRBD2 (6 bases). Looked up from germline, CDR1 is SQVTM and CDR2 is ANQGSEA. The CDR3 has 15 amino acids. In DNA, the CDR3 is TGCAGCGTTGGCGGGACGGACTCGAACACCGGGGAGTTGTTTTTT. This translates into CSVGGTDSNTGELFF.

The chain couples TRBV29-1 to TRBJ1-2; D uncertain. Germline V CDR1 and CDR2: SQVTM, ANQGSEA. The V and J ends lost 7 bases and 4 bases respectively, with 7 bases between them. The CDR3 covers 10 residues. The CDR3 is CSAYGYGYTF. The CDR3 nucleotides read TGCAGCGCTTACGGCTATGGCTACACCTTC.

The genes are TRBV12-3 or TRBV12-4 and TRBJ1-2; D remains unclear. The CDR3 contains 14 residues. The ends were cut back, 3 bases at V and 5 bases at J, with 13 bases in the middle. CDR3 sequence: CASSLGGSLYGYTF. In DNA form, the CDR3 reads TGTGCCAGCAGTTTGGGCGGCAGCTTATATGGCTACACCTTC.

The V and J genes are TRBV5-1 and TRBJ1-2, with TRBD1 identical over 10 bases. V lost 0 bases and J lost 4; bases outside the gene matches: 9. CDR3 length equals 17 residues. The germline gives CDR1 SGHRS, CDR2 YFSETQ. DNA of the CDR3: TGCGCCAGCAGCTTGGCCAGTATTGGGACAGGGGCCTATGGCTACACCTTC. It is translated as CASSLASIGTGAYGYTF.

This clonotype came up many times. The rearrangement uses TRBV11-2 and TRBJ2-1, with D possibly matching TRBD1 (6 bases). This CDR3 comprises 12 residues. Germline loops: CDR1 SGHAT, CDR2 FQNNGV. Between the trimmed V and J ends, which lost 4 bases and 8 bases, there was a span of 9 bases. CDR3 region: CASSSRGHEQFF. DNA for the CDR3: TGTGCCAGCAGCTCCAGGGGTCATGAGCAGTTCTTC.

V gene TRBV15 combines with J gene TRBJ1-1; 8 bases agree with TRBD1. This CDR3 is 13 amino acids long. Germline loops: CDR1 LNHNV, CDR2 YYDKDF (reference sequence). Trimming at V came to 9 bases and at J to 1 base, leaving 4 bases not matched to a gene. The CDR3 sequence is CATSRGPNTEAFF. CDR3 sequence (DNA): TGTGCCACTTCCAGGGGGCCGAACACTGAAGCTTTCTTT.

V and J are TRBV15 and TRBJ2-5; D gene ambiguous. The germline V gene encodes CDR1 LNHNV and CDR2 YYDKDF (reference sequence). This CDR3 is 13 amino acids long. The V end lost 1 base, the J end lost 7 bases, and 10 bases lay between the germline ends. The DNA for the CDR3 is TGTGCCACCAGCAGAGCCATTGAAGGGACCCAGTACTTC. Protein: CATSRAIEGTQYF.

For the CDR3, the DNA is TGTGCCTTAACAGCCTCTGGAAACACCATATATTTT. Translated: CALTASGNTIYF. This chain connects TRBV30 to TRBJ1-3; D is undetermined. The CDR3 extends over 12 amino acids. CDR1 and CDR2 (germline): GTSNPN, SVGIG (reference sequence). With 7 bases removed from V and 0 bases from J, the gap between germline ends came to 7 bases.

This clonotype came up many times. The chain links TRBV20-1 to TRBJ2-5, with D perhaps being TRBD1 or TRBD2 (9 bases each). Germline CDR1 is DFQATT and CDR2 is SNEGSKA (reference sequence). The CDR3 runs to 18 residues. Trimming took 1 base from V and 5 from J, leaving 26 bases between them. The CDR3 here is CSARGQGEVAGVSETQYF. Here the CDR3 DNA reads TGCAGTGCTAGAGGACAGGGGGAGGTAGCGGGAGTGTCGGAGACCCAGTACTTC.

The V gene is TRBV7-8, the J gene TRBJ2-1; 8 bases are a match to TRBD2. CDR1 is SGHVS, CDR2 FQNEAQ, per germline. The CDR3 has 14 amino acids. V lost 2 bases and J lost 8; bases outside the gene matches: 5. The CDR3 bases are TGTGCCAGCAGCTTATCCAGCGGGGGCTATGAGCAGTTCTTC. Protein sequence: CASSLSSGGYEQFF.

Written as DNA, the CDR3 is TGCGCCAGCAGCTTGGAGGGGCAGTATCTAACCTACGAGCAGTACTTC. This sequence encodes CASSLEGQYLTYEQYF. The rearrangement joins TRBV5-1 to TRBJ2-7, with TRBD1 as a possible D gene (5 bases). CDR1 and CDR2 from the germline V gene are SGHRS and YFSETQ. V lost 0 bases and J lost 2, with 15 bases in between. There are 16 residues in the CDR3.

The rearrangement links TRBV29-1 to TRBJ2-5; 7 nucleotides align to TRBD2. V shed 4 bases, J shed 7 bases, and the junction held 15 bases outside the gene matches. Looked up from germline, CDR1 is SQVTM and CDR2 is ANQGSEA. The CDR3 has 15 amino acids. The CDR3 reads CSVAGWEGIEGTQYF. In nucleotides, the CDR3 is TGCAGCGTTGCCGGGTGGGAGGGGATTGAGGGGACCCAGTACTTC.

This clonotype was observed a handful of times. For the CDR3, the DNA is TGTGCCAGCGGACAGGGCCAGGGGGCCCAGTACTTC. Translated, it gives CASGQGQGAQYF. The J gene is TRBJ2-5, the V gene TRBV2; 8 bases agree with TRBD1. Germline-derived CDR1 and CDR2 are SNHLY and FYNNEI. V lost 8 bases, J lost 9 bases, and 8 bases stayed unmatched. The CDR3 sequence is 12 residues long.

This clonotype came up a few times. The chain has TRBV13 and TRBJ2-2; D is unclear. The CDR3 totals 12 residues. Germline-derived CDR1 and CDR2 are PRHDT and FYEKMQ (reference sequence). Trimming cost V 5 bases and J 3 bases, with 4 bases left between them. This CDR3 reads CASSHDTGELFF. The CDR3 DNA sequence: TGTGCCAGCAGCCACGACACCGGGGAGCTGTTTTTT. The complete variable domain, with remaining parts taken from reference TRBV13 and TRBJ2-2, reads AAGVIQSPRHLIKEKRETATLKCYPIPRHDTVYWYQQGPGQDPQFLISFYEKMQSDKGSIPDRFSAQQFSDYHSELNMSSLELGDSALYFCASSHDTGELFFGEGSRLTVL.

The rearrangement links TRBV4-3 to TRBJ1-2, with D unresolved. The germline CDR1 and CDR2 sequences are LGHNA and YSLEER. The V end was cut by 0 bases, the J end by 3 bases, with 17 bases between. The CDR3 loop spans 17 amino acids. CDR3 DNA: TGCGCCAGCAGCCAAGATTATCGGGGAGCTGCTGACTATGGCTACACCTTC. Protein sequence: CASSQDYRGAADYGYTF.

This clonotype was found a few times. The V gene is TRBV2, the J gene TRBJ2-5, with D perhaps matching TRBD1 (5 bases). V gave up 3 bases and J gave up 5 bases, with 13 bases separating them. Germline V lookup: CDR1 SNHLY, CDR2 FYNNEI. CDR3 size: 14 residues. This CDR3 reads CASSDRQGKETQYF. CDR3 DNA sequence: TGTGCCAGCAGTGATAGGCAGGGAAAGGAGACCCAGTACTTC.

This clonotype was observed a handful of times. The rearrangement uses TRBV29-1 and TRBJ2-2, with 7 bases aligning to TRBD2. Germline V gene data show CDR1 as SQVTM and CDR2 as ANQGSEA. The CDR3 runs to 14 residues. V trimming: 6 bases; J trimming: 7 bases; junction bases outside the gene matches: 11. The CDR3 spells CSVAGTIPNGELFF. CDR3 coding DNA: TGCAGCGTCGCCGGGACTATCCCAAACGGGGAGCTGTTTTTT.

The chain uses TRBV5-1 and TRBJ2-5; D not resolved. The DNA matches TRBJ2-7 better at its end, which makes the J call doubtful. From germline, CDR1 is SGHRS and CDR2 YFSETQ. This CDR3 is 12 amino acids long. CDR3 sequence (DNA): TGCGCCAGCAGCTTTGCCAGATCCGAGCAGTACTTC. It is translated as CASSFARSEQYF.

The table lists this clonotype with a few counts. This chain connects TRBV14 to TRBJ2-5; unclear D gene. The DNA end is a closer match to TRBJ2-7, so the J assignment may be wrong. The germline V gene encodes CDR1 SGHDN and CDR2 FVKESK. The CDR3 runs to 15 residues. The CDR3 region is CASSQAPRASYEQYF. The CDR3, as DNA: TGTGCCAGCAGCCAAGCCCCCCGCGCTTCGTACGAGCAGTACTTC.

The gene calls are TRBV7-2 and TRBJ2-5; tentatively, D is TRBD2 (7 bases). The CDR3 has 14 residues. V gave up 0 bases and J gave up 11 bases, with 16 bases separating them. Germline values: CDR1 SGHTA, CDR2 FQGNSA. The CDR3 region is CASSLARGSSGQYF. CDR3 nucleotide sequence: TGTGCCAGCAGCTTAGCGAGGGGGTCTAGCGGTCAGTACTTC.

The chain carries TRBV12-3 or TRBV12-4 and TRBJ2-3; a possible D gene is TRBD2 (6 bases). Trimming cost V 1 base and J 0 bases, with 11 bases left between them. The CDR3 is 16 amino acids. This chain's CDR3 is CASSLGSGTSTDTQYF. In nucleotides, the CDR3 is TGTGCCAGCAGTTTAGGGTCAGGGACTAGCACAGATACGCAGTATTTT.

Of note for this clonotype: One junction end does not reproduce the germline sequence, and a read error may be involved. The chain uses TRBV20-1 and TRBJ2-2, with D possibly being TRBD2 (6 bases). The CDR3 has 13 amino acids. CDR1 is DFQATT, CDR2 SNEGSKA, per germline (reference sequence). The CDR3 loop is CSAQRLTTGGLFF. The CDR3 DNA follows: TGCAGTGCTCAGCGGCTTACCACCGGGGGGCTGTTTTTT.

J is TRBJ2-1 and V is TRBV7-9; 10 bases are a match to TRBD2. The CDR3 is made up of 16 amino acids. J was trimmed by 5 bases and V by 1 base; bases with no gene match: 5. CDR1 is SEHNR and CDR2 is FQNEAQ in the germline V gene (reference sequence). CDR3 region: CASSLEGGLANNEQFF. For the CDR3, the DNA is TGTGCCAGCAGCTTAGAGGGGGGACTAGCGAACAATGAGCAGTTCTTC.

This clonotype has ten or more counts. V gene TRBV7-9 combines with J gene TRBJ2-7, with 13 bases fitting TRBD2. The CDR3 consists of 14 residues. The V gene end was trimmed by 5 bases and the J gene end by 4 bases; junction bases not matched to a gene: 2. Germline CDR1 and CDR2: SEHNR and FQNEAQ (reference sequence). The CDR3 here is CASSRGLAGYEQYF. CDR3 sequence (DNA): TGTGCCAGCAGCAGGGGACTAGCGGGATACGAGCAGTACTTC.

There are a few counts of this clonotype. The chain is built from TRBV2 and TRBJ2-1; D unresolved. Trimming shortened V by 4 bases and J by 4 bases, and 5 bases separated the two germline ends. The CDR3 is made up of 12 amino acids. Germline loops: CDR1 SNHLY, CDR2 FYNNEI. CDR3 nucleotides: TGTGCCAGCAGTGCCGAGTACAATGAGCAGTTCTTC. As protein: CASSAEYNEQFF.

The V and J genes are TRBV2 and TRBJ2-3, with 12 positions matching TRBD1. The J segment lost 4 bases and the V segment lost 5 bases, leaving 10 bases of the junction unmatched. Per germline, CDR1 SNHLY and CDR2 FYNNEI. The CDR3 consists of 17 residues. CDR3 loop: CASSRKPGTGGSDTQYF. Written as DNA, the CDR3 is TGTGCCAGCAGTCGTAAACCCGGGACAGGGGGCTCAGATACGCAGTATTTT.

The gene calls are TRBV4-3 and TRBJ2-1; D could derive from TRBD1 or TRBD2 (6 bases each). Between the trimmed V and J ends, which lost 0 bases and 9 bases, there was a span of 9 bases. The CDR3 is made up of 13 amino acids. CDR1 and CDR2 (germline): LGHNA, YSLEER. The CDR3 DNA reads TGCGCCAGCAGCCAAGATCGGGGGCCTGAGCAGTTCTTC. Residues: CASSQDRGPEQFF.